This TCR beta chain stems from a study of cytomegalovirus exposure and HLA in healthy donors. This clone was seen a handful of times. Amplification used 60 Vbeta primers and 13 Jbeta primers. TCRdb's table, derived via immunoSEQ multiplex PCR, lists solely in-frame clones and lacks some. The data hold about 160,000 clones, with 84% observed a single time. The CDR3 has 17 amino acids. Germline loops: CDR1 LNHDA, CDR2 SQIVND (reference sequence). Trimming took off 2 bases at V and 0 bases at J, with 14 bases between the two ends. The sequenced sample consisted of PBMCs. The sequence derives from a man younger than 30 in good health and CMV-seronegative. The chain combines TRBV19 with TRBJ1-3; D gene ambiguous. This CDR3 is CASSISPSGSSGNTIYF. CDR3 nucleotide sequence: TGTGCCAGTAGTATAAGTCCGTCGGGGAGCTCTGGAAACACCATATATTTT.